These 30 T cell receptor beta chains originate from one sample sequenced in a study of T cells in Graves' hyperthyroidism and ophthalmopathy. RNA transcripts yielded amplified TCR beta CDR3 regions. TCR CDR3 underwent first-round RT-PCR with the HTBI primer set. TCRdb independently ran MiXCR on the multiplex PCR reads; one entry per CDR3 protein. The sample holds about 380,000 distinct CDR3 sequences, 15% to 20% seen once. The sample consisted of blood. These receptors were taken from a man between 18 and 29 years old with Graves' ophthalmopathy.

There are many counts of this clonotype. The V gene is TRBV6-1, the J gene TRBJ2-3, with D possibly being TRBD1 or TRBD2 (6 bases each). Germline V lookup: CDR1 MNHNS, CDR2 SASEGT. The CDR3 has 17 amino acids. The V and J ends lost 3 bases and 2 bases respectively, with 18 bases between them. CDR3 sequence: CASSEFGRTALTDTQYF. CDR3 DNA sequence: TGTGCCAGCAGTGAGTTTGGGAGGACAGCTCTCACAGATACGCAGTATTTT.

This clonotype was observed at least ten times. The chain couples TRBV2 to TRBJ2-1, with D tentatively TRBD2 (7 bases). Deletions cut 4 bases from V and 4 bases from J, with 11 bases between. Germline CDR1 is SNHLY and CDR2 is FYNNEI. The CDR3 contains 14 residues. The CDR3 nucleotides read TGTGCCAGCAGTGTGGGGGGGCGATACAATGAGCAGTTCTTC. This translates into CASSVGGRYNEQFF.

The chain is built from TRBV30 and TRBJ1-5; a weak D match, TRBD1 (5 bases). CDR1 and CDR2 from the germline V gene are GTSNPN and SVGIG (reference sequence). The length of the CDR3 is 15 residues. Trimming left V 0 bases short and J 3 bases short, with 12 bases between. CDR3 loop: CAWSVRGLLNQPQHF. In DNA, the CDR3 is TGTGCCTGGAGTGTAAGGGGACTTCTCAATCAGCCCCAGCATTTT.

As concerns this clonotype: A much larger clone lies a single base off, so this may be a read error. The rearrangement uses TRBV27 and TRBJ1-3; no reliable D call. Germline V gives CDR1 MNHEY, CDR2 SMNVEV (reference sequence). The length of the CDR3 is 13 residues. V lost 4 bases, J lost 0 bases, and 4 bases lay in between. The CDR3 region is CASSSFSGNTIYF. CDR3 bases: TGTGCCAGCAGTTCCTTCTCTGGAAACACCATATATTTT.

This clonotype was counted at least ten times. The V and J genes are TRBV6-2 or TRBV6-3 and TRBJ2-7; the D call may be TRBD1 or TRBD2 (6 bases each). This CDR3 region has 15 residues. Trimming cost V 5 bases and J 6 bases, with 20 bases left between them. Germline-derived CDR1 and CDR2 are MNHEY and SVGEGT. CDR3 loop: CASSAEGGGSVEQYF. The CDR3, as DNA: TGTGCCAGCAGTGCCGAGGGGGGCGGTTCGGTCGAGCAGTACTTC.

This clonotype was seen a handful of times. The chain couples TRBV5-6 to TRBJ2-7; D ambiguous. CDR1 is SGHDT and CDR2 is YYEEEE in the germline V gene. The length of the CDR3 is 14 residues. Trimming removed 0 bases from V and 5 bases from J, with 12 bases in between. The CDR3 DNA sequence: TGTGCCAGCAGCTTGGGTCACTTTAGCCACGAGCAGTACTTC. Translated, it gives CASSLGHFSHEQYF.

Ten or more counts support this clonotype. The chain recombines TRBV12-3 or TRBV12-4 with TRBJ2-7; D is uncertain. There are 14 residues in the CDR3. Trimming stripped 8 bases from V and 5 bases from J, with 19 bases between. The CDR3 spells CASGTAMGFDEQYF. CDR3 nucleotides: TGTGCCAGCGGCACGGCCATGGGGTTCGACGAGCAGTACTTC.

This clonotype appeared a few times. V gene TRBV20-1 combines with J gene TRBJ2-2; 8 nucleotides line up with TRBD2. V dropped 6 bases and J dropped 6; count of bases not matched to a gene: 6. The CDR3 is 13 amino acids. CDR1 is DFQATT, CDR2 SNEGSKA, per germline (reference sequence). For the CDR3, the DNA is TGCAGTGCCCGGGCGGGGGGAGCCGGGGAGCTGTTTTTT. Amino acid sequence: CSARAGGAGELFF.

This clonotype has a single count. This chain links TRBV28 with TRBJ2-3; 9 bases fit TRBD1. Germline V gives CDR1 MDHEN, CDR2 SYDVKM. V lost 5 bases to trimming and J lost 2 bases; unmatched junction nucleotides: 11. The CDR3 runs to 17 residues. CDR3 sequence: CASSRPGTGITTDTQYF. In DNA form, the CDR3 reads TGTGCCAGCAGTCGCCCCGGGACAGGGATCACCACAGATACGCAGTATTTT.

This clonotype has a handful of counts. The gene calls are TRBV6-2 or TRBV6-3 and TRBJ2-3, with D maybe TRBD1 (6 bases). The germline gives CDR1 MNHEY, CDR2 SVGEGT. Trimming stripped 2 bases from V and 0 bases from J, with 9 bases between. This CDR3 comprises 15 residues. For the CDR3, the DNA is TGTGCCAGCAGTTACGCAGGGGCAAGCACAGATACGCAGTATTTT. Translating it yields CASSYAGASTDTQYF.

V gene TRBV28 combines with J gene TRBJ2-2, with no clear D. The CDR3 consists of 15 residues. V was clipped by 3 bases and J by 0 bases, with 8 bases between them. Looked up from germline, CDR1 is MDHEN and CDR2 is SYDVKM. The CDR3, as DNA: TGTGCCAGCAGTTTTGTCCGGACGAACACCGGGGAGCTGTTTTTT. This gives the protein CASSFVRTNTGELFF. The variable domain in full, completed from reference TRBV28 and TRBJ2-2, reads DVKVTQSSRYLVKRTGEKVFLECVQDMDHENMFWYRQDPGLGLRLIYFSYDVKMKEKGDIPEGYSVSREKKERFSLILESASTNQTSMYLCASSFVRTNTGELFFGEGSRLTVL.

This clonotype was seen only once. The rearrangement uses TRBV28 and TRBJ1-2, with D maybe TRBD1 (6 bases). Trimming shortened V by 3 bases and J by 6 bases, and 14 bases separated the two germline ends. CDR3 length equals 14 residues. Germline CDR1 reads MDHEN; CDR2 reads SYDVKM. In nucleotides, the CDR3 is TGTGCCAGCAGTTTGTGGGGGACAAACCATGGCTACACCTTC. Translation gives CASSLWGTNHGYTF.

This clonotype occurred a few times. The CDR3 nucleotides read TGTGCCAGCAGGGACTTACTCTCTGGAAACACCATATATTTT. This encodes CASRDLLSGNTIYF. The chain joins TRBV2 to TRBJ1-3; no firm D call. The V gene lost 6 bases and the J gene lost 0 bases, with 9 bases spanning the gap. CDR1 is SNHLY and CDR2 is FYNNEI in the germline V gene. This CDR3 has 14 amino acids. The complete variable domain, with remaining parts taken from reference TRBV2 and TRBJ1-3, reads EPEVTQTPSHQVTQMGQEVILRCVPISNHLYFYWYRQILGQKVEFLVSFYNNEISEKSEIFDDQFSVERPDGSNFTLKIRSTKLEDSAMYFCASRDLLSGNTIYFGEGSWLTVV.

The chain is built from TRBV7-8 and TRBJ1-2, with TRBD1 identical over 7 bases. The CDR3 has 12 residues. Germline loops: CDR1 SGHVS, CDR2 FQNEAQ. The ends lost 5 bases at V and 13 bases at J; junction bases unmatched: 10. The CDR3 region is CASSLRQGTCTF. In DNA form, the CDR3 reads TGTGCCAGCAGCCTCCGACAGGGAACTTGCACCTTC.

This clonotype was seen at least ten times. The V call is TRBV3-1, the J call TRBJ1-5; D not certain. The CDR3 has 17 amino acids. V lost 4 bases to trimming and J lost 0 bases, with 16 bases between them. Germline CDR1 reads LGHDT; CDR2 reads YNNKEL (reference sequence). CDR3 loop: CASSPSKRGYSNQPQHF. CDR3 DNA sequence: TGTGCCAGCAGCCCGAGTAAACGGGGATATAGCAATCAGCCCCAGCATTTT.

This clonotype turned up a few times. The rearrangement joins TRBV15 to TRBJ2-7; D might be TRBD2 (5 bases). Germline CDR1 reads LNHNV; CDR2 reads YYDKDF (reference sequence). The CDR3 length is 13 residues. Trimming stripped 9 bases from V and 2 bases from J, with 14 bases between. DNA of the CDR3: TGTGCCACACGGGGTGGCAGTACCTACGAGCAGTACTTC. Its translation is CATRGGSTYEQYF.

The genes are TRBV6-1 and TRBJ1-4; D unresolved. In germline, CDR1 is MNHNS, CDR2 SASEGT. The CDR3 is made up of 15 amino acids. V shed 1 base and J shed 7 bases, with 13 bases lying between them. For the CDR3, the DNA is TGTGCCAGCAGTGAAGAAGGGTGGCTGGGTGAAAAACTGTTTTTT. It specifies CASSEEGWLGEKLFF.

About this clonotype: This clone may be a read error of a much larger clone one base away. V and J are TRBV2 and TRBJ2-7; weak D call: TRBD1 (5 bases). There are 12 residues in the CDR3. Trimming removed 4 bases from V and 5 bases from J, with 9 bases in between. CDR1 is SNHLY, CDR2 FYNNEI, per germline. The DNA of the CDR3 is TGTGCCAGCAGTGGGGGCAGCCACGAGCAGTACTTC. It encodes CASSGGSHEQYF.

This clonotype was recorded at least ten times. The rearrangement joins TRBV24-1 to TRBJ2-3; 8 bases match TRBD2. CDR1 is KGHDR, CDR2 SFDVKD, per germline. This CDR3 spans 16 amino acids. The ends lost 0 bases at V and 2 bases at J; junction bases unmatched: 3. The CDR3 here is CATSDLTSGNTDTQYF. The CDR3 coding sequence is TGTGCCACCAGTGATTTGACTAGCGGAAACACAGATACGCAGTATTTT.

This clonotype was detected ten times or more. The gene calls are TRBV18 and TRBJ1-4; unclear D gene. There are 12 residues in the CDR3. CDR1 KGHSH and CDR2 LQKENI come from the germline V gene. V was cut by 5 bases and J by 6 bases, with 7 bases left in between. This CDR3 reads CASSSVDEKLFF. In DNA form, the CDR3 reads TGTGCCAGCTCAAGTGTCGATGAAAAACTGTTTTTT.

This clonotype was counted many times. The chain has TRBV7-2 and TRBJ1-2, with a possible D match to TRBD1 (5 bases). Trimming took 1 base from V and 5 from J, leaving 14 bases between them. CDR3 size: 15 residues. Germline V CDR1 and CDR2: SGHTA, FQGNSA. CDR3 sequence: CASSLEGQGGYGYTF. CDR3 coding DNA: TGTGCCAGCAGCTTAGAGGGGCAGGGAGGATATGGCTACACCTTC.

DNA of the CDR3: TGCGCCAGCAGTGAAGGGGGACACTATGGCTACACCTTC. This codes for CASSEGGHYGYTF. The genes are TRBV10-1 and TRBJ1-2; tentatively, D is TRBD1 (6 bases). Germline assignment: CDR1 WNHNN and CDR2 SYGVQD (reference sequence). The CDR3 is 13 residues long. The V gene lost 3 bases and the J gene lost 3 bases, with 8 bases spanning the gap.

V is TRBV3-1 and J is TRBJ2-7; D possibly corresponds to TRBD1 (5 bases). This CDR3 has 15 residues. V was clipped by 6 bases and J by 7 bases, with 22 bases between them. Germline CDR1 reads LGHDT; CDR2 reads YNNKEL (reference sequence). In nucleotides, the CDR3 is TGTGCCAGCAGTTTAGGGGCCGGTCCTGCGTGGGAGCAGTACTTC. Protein sequence: CASSLGAGPAWEQYF.

J is TRBJ1-1 and V is TRBV6-1; 11 bases are a match to TRBD1. The CDR3 is 16 residues long. V lost 6 bases and J lost 0; bases outside the gene matches: 6. Germline CDR1 reads MNHNS; CDR2 reads SASEGT. The CDR3 spells CASRRGTGGMNTEAFF. CDR3 DNA: TGTGCCAGCAGACGCGGGACAGGGGGAATGAACACTGAAGCTTTCTTT.

The chain recombines TRBV27 with TRBJ1-6; the D gene is possibly TRBD1 (6 bases). This CDR3 has 14 residues. Between the trimmed V and J ends, which lost 6 bases and 5 bases, there was a span of 11 bases. Germline assignment: CDR1 MNHEY and CDR2 SMNVEV (reference sequence). This chain's CDR3 is CASRRAGDNSPLHF. CDR3 in DNA: TGTGCCAGCAGGCGGGCAGGGGATAATTCACCCCTCCACTTT.

This clonotype was seen at least ten times. V is TRBV7-9 and J is TRBJ1-2; 8 nucleotides line up with TRBD1. CDR1 and CDR2 (germline): SEHNR, FQNEAQ (reference sequence). The CDR3 runs to 13 residues. V lost 10 bases, J lost 4 bases, and 8 bases stayed unmatched. The CDR3 loop reads CATDRTGIYGYTF. The DNA for the CDR3 is TGTGCCACCGATAGGACAGGGATCTATGGCTACACCTTC.

In this sample, this clonotype turned up a few times. The chain uses TRBV7-2 and TRBJ1-1; 7 bases fit TRBD1. V was pared by 1 base and J by 4 bases, with 9 bases of the junction left unmatched. Germline assignment: CDR1 SGHTA and CDR2 FQGNSA. The CDR3 sequence is 16 residues long. Here the CDR3 DNA reads TGTGCCAGCAGCTTAGGGGCAGGGGGAAGTCGCACTGAAGCTTTCTTT. Amino acids: CASSLGAGGSRTEAFF.

Ten or more counts support this clonotype. The gene calls are TRBV28 and TRBJ1-1; unclear D gene. There are 14 residues in the CDR3. Germline values: CDR1 MDHEN, CDR2 SYDVKM. V was clipped by 1 base and J by 5 bases, with 11 bases between them. For the CDR3, the DNA is TGTGCCAGCAGTTTATCCCGGGGTCTAACTGAAGCTTTCTTT. It is translated as CASSLSRGLTEAFF.

The chain links TRBV4-1 to TRBJ2-7; no clear D. The germline V gene encodes CDR1 MGHRA and CDR2 YSYEKL. Trimming took off 3 bases at V and 4 bases at J, with 19 bases between the two ends. CDR3 size: 16 residues. CDR3 protein: CASSQISTDAGYEQYF. The CDR3 region has the DNA TGCGCCAGCAGCCAGATCTCAACGGACGCCGGGTACGAGCAGTACTTC.

In this sample, this clonotype turned up many times. The CDR3 loop is CASSHGLRGSYEQYF. In DNA, the CDR3 is TGTGCCAGCAGCCACGGTTTGAGGGGATCCTACGAGCAGTACTTC. The V call is TRBV3-1, the J call TRBJ2-7, with D perhaps matching TRBD1 or TRBD2 (5 bases each). V lost 3 bases and J 1 base, leaving 13 bases between the germline ends. The CDR3 extends over 15 amino acids. Germline V gene lookup returns CDR1 LGHDT and CDR2 YNNKEL (reference sequence).